Listed below are T cell receptor beta chains from one sample, sequenced in a study of Graves' ophthalmopathy and Graves' hyperthyroidism. Each CDR3 protein is one row after TCRdb ran MiXCR on the multiplex PCR reads. This sample has approximately 640,000 distinct CDR3 sequences, with more than 40% found just once. Sequences were obtained from peripheral blood. These receptors came from an adult man with Graves' ophthalmopathy. CDR3s include the opening cysteine and the closing phenylalanine or tryptophan. A D gene is named only where the DNA matches it firmly. Not every row has a clone size; where given, it reads once, few, many or a size class.

many	TRBV25-1	NA	TRBJ2-2	CASTPRREGWTGELFF	TGTGCCAGCACCCCTAGGCGTGAGGGATGGACCGGGGAGCTGTTTTTT
many	TRBV6-5	NA	TRBJ1-2	CASSPPHRSGYTF	TGTGCCAGCAGTCCCCCGCACAGATCCGGCTACACCTTC
NA	TRBV12-3/TRBV12-4	NA	TRBJ1-5	CASSWGGDQPQHF	TGTGCCAGCAGTTGGGGTGGGGATCAGCCCCAGCATTTT
few	TRBV6-1	TRBD2	TRBJ2-7	CASSEGAGGREKGNLYEQYF	TGTGCCAGCAGTGAAGGAGCGGGGGGCAGGGAAAAGGGCAACCTCTACGAGCAGTACTTC
NA	TRBV6-5	NA	TRBJ2-5	CASGGLGARETQYF	TGTGCCAGCGGGGGTTTAGGGGCCAGAGAGACCCAGTACTTC
NA	TRBV6-1	TRBD1	TRBJ1-5	CASNRQGDSNQPQHF	TGTGCCAGCAACCGACAGGGGGATAGCAATCAGCCCCAGCATTTT
NA	TRBV29-1	TRBD2	TRBJ2-1	CSVAGGSYNEQFF	TGCAGCGTTGCGGGGGGCTCCTACAATGAGCAGTTCTTC
many	TRBV10-2	NA	TRBJ1-2	CASTPGPLSGYTF	TGCGCCAGCACTCCGGGCCCCCTTAGCGGCTACACCTTC
NA	TRBV12-3/TRBV12-4	NA	TRBJ1-5	CASGLLRDNQPQHF	TGTGCCAGCGGTTTATTAAGGGATAATCAGCCCCAGCATTTT
NA	TRBV7-3	TRBD1	TRBJ2-7	CASRAGTGNWGEQYF	TGTGCCAGCAGGGCCGGGACAGGGAATTGGGGCGAGCAGTACTTC
many	TRBV2	NA	TRBJ2-5	CASSADSKETQYF	TGTGCCAGCAGTGCTGACAGCAAAGAGACCCAGTACTTC
NA	TRBV20-1	NA	TRBJ1-6	CSASSVRKGRASHNSPLHF	TGCAGTGCTAGCTCTGTCCGGAAGGGACGGGCTAGTCATAATTCACCCCTCCACTTT
NA	TRBV10-3	NA	TRBJ1-1	CAISESTGTKATEAFF	TGTGCCATCAGTGAGTCTACGGGGACCAAGGCCACTGAAGCTTTCTTT
few	TRBV6-5	NA	TRBJ1-4	CASSWGQGEKLFF	TGTGCCAGCAGTTGGGGCCAGGGTGAAAAACTGTTTTTT
many	TRBV7-2	NA	TRBJ1-3	CASSYTGTRGAGNTIYF	TGTGCCAGCAGCTACACCGGGACTCGGGGAGCTGGAAACACCATATATTTT
NA	TRBV12-3/TRBV12-4	TRBD2	TRBJ2-7	CASSSSGTVGDEQYF	TGTGCCAGCAGCTCTAGCGGGACAGTGGGGGACGAGCAGTACTTC
NA	TRBV24-1	NA	TRBJ2-1	CATSDLSDEQFF	TGTGCGACCAGTGATTTGAGCGATGAGCAGTTCTTC
NA	TRBV29-1	NA	TRBJ2-5	CSLLTQETQYF	TGCAGCTTGCTGACTCAAGAGACCCAGTACTTC
few	TRBV2	TRBD2	TRBJ2-7	CASNPSGGPSYEQYF	TGTGCCAGCAATCCTAGCGGGGGCCCCTCCTACGAGCAGTACTTC
NA	TRBV25-1	TRBD1	TRBJ1-5	CASSPNEGASNQPQHF	TGTGCCAGCTCACCTAACGAGGGGGCGAGCAATCAGCCCCAGCATTTT
many	TRBV2	NA	TRBJ1-1	CASRDQYMNTEAFF	TGTGCCAGCAGGGATCAGTACATGAACACTGAAGCTTTCTTT
few	TRBV6-6	NA	TRBJ1-6	CASRDGDSPLHF	TGTGCCAGCAGAGACGGGGATTCACCCCTCCACTTT
NA	TRBV7-2	TRBD1	TRBJ1-1	CASSLEGGTGKNTEAFF	TGCGCCAGCAGCTTGGAAGGTGGGACAGGGAAAAACACTGAAGCTTTCTTT
many	TRBV2	NA	TRBJ1-1	CASSNPIGDEAFF	TGTGCCAGCAGTAACCCAATCGGCGATGAAGCTTTCTTT
NA	TRBV6-1	NA	TRBJ2-7	CASSYSLSEQYF	TGTGCCAGCAGTTACTCATTGTCCGAGCAGTACTTC
few	TRBV10-2	TRBD1	TRBJ1-2	CASSTGQKYTF	TGCGCCAGCAGTACGGGACAGAAGTACACCTTC
many	TRBV6-1	NA	TRBJ1-5	CASSELQSYQPQHF	TGTGCCAGCAGTGAACTCCAGAGTTATCAGCCCCAGCATTTT
few	TRBV10-3	TRBD1	TRBJ1-1	CASSEWTGLGGTEAFF	TGTGCCAGCAGTGAATGGACAGGGTTAGGCGGCACTGAAGCTTTCTTT
NA	TRBV7-2	NA	TRBJ1-2	CASSQKVYPGGYTF	TGCGCCAGCAGCCAAAAGGTTTATCCGGGAGGCTACACCTTC
NA	TRBV19	NA	TRBJ2-6	CASSKQGLSGANVLTF	TGTGCCAGTAGTAAACAGGGACTCTCTGGGGCCAACGTCCTGACTTTC
NA	TRBV10-3	NA	TRBJ1-1	CAISESLAGAADTEAFF	TGTGCCATCAGTGAGTCGTTAGCGGGAGCGGCAGATACTGAAGCTTTCTTT
many	TRBV24-1	NA	TRBJ2-7	CATGARDEVEQYF	TGTGCCACCGGGGCTCGGGATGAGGTCGAGCAGTACTTC
few	TRBV24-1	NA	TRBJ2-7	CASSLSRGSSPEQYF	TGTGCCAGCTCCCTATCCCGGGGTAGCTCCCCCGAGCAGTACTTC
NA	TRBV20-1	TRBD1	TRBJ2-7	CSASLGTGVYEQYF	TGCAGTGCTAGCCTCGGGACAGGGGTCTACGAGCAGTACTTC
many	TRBV5-5	NA	TRBJ2-5	CASSLVSETQYF	TGTGCCAGCAGCTTGGTCTCCGAGACCCAGTACTTC
once	TRBV10-3	NA	TRBJ2-6	CASSDPGEPGANVLTF	TGTGCCAGCAGCGACCCAGGGGAGCCTGGGGCCAACGTCCTGACTTTC
NA	TRBV25-1	NA	TRBJ1-1	CASSEFSGTGRTFF	TGTGCCAGCAGTGAATTTTCGGGGACGGGGAGGACTTTCTTT
few	TRBV5-4	NA	TRBJ1-2	CASSLDTASYGYTF	TGTGCCAGCAGCTTGGACACAGCCTCCTATGGCTACACCTTC
NA	TRBV24-1	NA	TRBJ2-5	CATSDFASGSGETQYF	TGTGCCACCAGTGATTTTGCTAGTGGTTCCGGAGAGACCCAGTACTTC
few	TRBV6-6	TRBD2	TRBJ2-7	CASTAGAFSYEQYF	TGTGCCAGCACCGCGGGAGCCTTTAGTTACGAGCAGTACTTC
many	TRBV29-1	NA	TRBJ1-1	CSVAGMMNTEAFF	TGCAGCGTTGCAGGGATGATGAACACTGAAGCTTTCTTT
NA	TRBV24-1	NA	TRBJ2-6	CASSHRDPSGANVLTF	TGTGCCAGCTCACACCGGGACCCCTCTGGGGCCAACGTCCTGACTTTC